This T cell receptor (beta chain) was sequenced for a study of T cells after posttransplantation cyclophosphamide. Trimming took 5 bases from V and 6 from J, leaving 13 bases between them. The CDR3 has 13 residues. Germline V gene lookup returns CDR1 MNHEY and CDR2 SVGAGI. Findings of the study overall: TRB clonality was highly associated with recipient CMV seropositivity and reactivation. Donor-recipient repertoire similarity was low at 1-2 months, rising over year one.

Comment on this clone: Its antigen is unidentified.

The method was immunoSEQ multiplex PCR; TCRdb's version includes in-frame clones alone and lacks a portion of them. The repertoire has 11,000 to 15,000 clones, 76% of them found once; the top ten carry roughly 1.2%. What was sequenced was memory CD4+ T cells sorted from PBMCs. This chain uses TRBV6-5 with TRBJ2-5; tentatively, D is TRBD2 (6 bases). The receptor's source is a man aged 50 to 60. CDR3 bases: TGTGCCAGCAGTCCCGGGACTGTTCAGACCCAGTACTTC. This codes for CASSPGTVQTQYF.